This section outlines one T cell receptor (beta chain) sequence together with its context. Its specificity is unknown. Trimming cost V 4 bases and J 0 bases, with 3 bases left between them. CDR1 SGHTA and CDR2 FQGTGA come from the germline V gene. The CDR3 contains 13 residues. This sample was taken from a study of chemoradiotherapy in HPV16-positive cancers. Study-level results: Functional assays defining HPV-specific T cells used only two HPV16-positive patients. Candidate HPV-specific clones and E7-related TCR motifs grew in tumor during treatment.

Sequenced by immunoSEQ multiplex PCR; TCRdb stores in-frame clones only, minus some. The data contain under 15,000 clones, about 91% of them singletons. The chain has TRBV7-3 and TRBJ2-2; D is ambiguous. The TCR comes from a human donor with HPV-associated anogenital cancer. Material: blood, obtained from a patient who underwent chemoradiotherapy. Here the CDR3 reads CASSSANTGELFF. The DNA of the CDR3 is TGTGCCAGCAGCTCCGCGAACACCGGGGAGCTGTTTTTT.